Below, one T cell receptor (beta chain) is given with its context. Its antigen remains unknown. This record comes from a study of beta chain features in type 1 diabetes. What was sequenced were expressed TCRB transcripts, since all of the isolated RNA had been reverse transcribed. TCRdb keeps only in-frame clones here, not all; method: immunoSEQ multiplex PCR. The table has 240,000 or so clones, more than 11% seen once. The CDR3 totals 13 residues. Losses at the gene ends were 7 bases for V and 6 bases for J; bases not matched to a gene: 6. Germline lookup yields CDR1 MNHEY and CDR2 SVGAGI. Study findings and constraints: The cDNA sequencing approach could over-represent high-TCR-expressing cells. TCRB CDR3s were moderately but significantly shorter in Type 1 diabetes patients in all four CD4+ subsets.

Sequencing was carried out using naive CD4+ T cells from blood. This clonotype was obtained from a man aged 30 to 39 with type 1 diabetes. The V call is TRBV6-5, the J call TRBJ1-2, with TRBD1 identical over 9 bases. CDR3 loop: CASKTGGTDGYTF. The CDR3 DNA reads TGTGCCAGCAAGACAGGGGGTACGGATGGCTACACCTTC.